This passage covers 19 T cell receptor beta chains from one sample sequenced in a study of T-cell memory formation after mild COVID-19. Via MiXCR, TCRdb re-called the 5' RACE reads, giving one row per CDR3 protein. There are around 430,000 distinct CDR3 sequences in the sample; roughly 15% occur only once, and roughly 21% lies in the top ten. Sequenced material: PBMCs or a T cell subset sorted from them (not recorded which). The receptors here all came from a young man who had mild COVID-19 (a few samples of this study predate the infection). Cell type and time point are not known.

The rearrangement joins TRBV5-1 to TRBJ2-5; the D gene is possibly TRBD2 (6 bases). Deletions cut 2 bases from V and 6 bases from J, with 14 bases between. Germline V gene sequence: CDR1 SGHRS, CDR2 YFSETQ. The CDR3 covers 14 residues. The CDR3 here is CASSFEMEGKTQYF. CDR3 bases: TGCGCCAGCAGCTTTGAGATGGAGGGGAAGACCCAGTACTTC.

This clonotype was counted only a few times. For the CDR3, the DNA is TGTGCCAGCAGCGGTACTAGATACAAAAACATTCAGTACTTC. Protein product: CASSGTRYKNIQYF. The chain carries TRBV7-2 and TRBJ2-4; tentative D call: TRBD2 (5 bases). Germline V lookup: CDR1 SGHTA, CDR2 FQGNSA. The CDR3 length is 14 residues. Trimming stripped 5 bases from V and 3 bases from J, with 11 bases between.

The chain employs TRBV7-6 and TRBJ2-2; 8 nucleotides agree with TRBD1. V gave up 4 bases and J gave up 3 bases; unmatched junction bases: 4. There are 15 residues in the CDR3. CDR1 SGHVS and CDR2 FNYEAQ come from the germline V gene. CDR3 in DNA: TGTGCCAGCAGCTCGGACAGGGCGTACACCGGGGAGCTGTTTTTT. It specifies CASSSDRAYTGELFF.

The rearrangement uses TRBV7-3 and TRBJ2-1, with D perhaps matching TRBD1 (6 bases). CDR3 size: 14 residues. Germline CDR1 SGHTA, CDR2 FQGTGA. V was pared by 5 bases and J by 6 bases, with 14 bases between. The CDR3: CASSPRRGVNEQFF. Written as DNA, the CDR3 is TGTGCCAGCAGCCCCCGCAGGGGAGTCAATGAGCAGTTCTTC.

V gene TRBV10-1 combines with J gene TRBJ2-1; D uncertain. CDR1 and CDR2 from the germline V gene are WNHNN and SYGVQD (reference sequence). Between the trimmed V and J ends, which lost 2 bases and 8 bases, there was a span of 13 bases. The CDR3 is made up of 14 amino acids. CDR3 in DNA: TGCGCCAGCAGTGAGAAACGGCCGATCGATGAGCAGTTCTTC. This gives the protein CASSEKRPIDEQFF.

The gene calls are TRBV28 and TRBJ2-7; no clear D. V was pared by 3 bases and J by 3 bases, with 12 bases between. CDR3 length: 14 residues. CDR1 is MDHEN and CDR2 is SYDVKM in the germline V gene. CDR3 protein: CASSFGGNNYEQYF. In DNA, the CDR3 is TGTGCCAGCAGTTTCGGCGGAAACAACTACGAGCAGTACTTC.

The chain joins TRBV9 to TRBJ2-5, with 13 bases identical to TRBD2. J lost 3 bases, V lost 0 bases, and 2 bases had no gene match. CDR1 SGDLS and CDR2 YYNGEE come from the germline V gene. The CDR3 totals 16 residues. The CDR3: CASSVAGLAGEETQYF. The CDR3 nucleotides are TGTGCCAGCAGCGTAGCCGGACTAGCGGGGGAAGAGACCCAGTACTTC.

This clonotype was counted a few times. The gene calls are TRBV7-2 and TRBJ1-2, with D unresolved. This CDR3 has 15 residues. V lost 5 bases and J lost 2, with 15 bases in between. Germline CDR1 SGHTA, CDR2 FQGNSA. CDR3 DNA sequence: TGTGCCAGCAGCCTCGTGGGCCGGACGAACTATGGCTACACCTTC. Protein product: CASSLVGRTNYGYTF.

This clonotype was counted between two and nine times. CDR3 protein: CAWSVQGYYNEQFF. For the CDR3, the DNA is TGTGCCTGGAGTGTACAAGGGTACTACAATGAGCAGTTCTTC. The chain joins TRBV30 to TRBJ2-1; no firm D call. Between the trimmed V and J ends, which lost 0 bases and 3 bases, there was a span of 9 bases. The CDR3 consists of 14 residues. Germline V lookup: CDR1 GTSNPN, CDR2 SVGIG (reference sequence).

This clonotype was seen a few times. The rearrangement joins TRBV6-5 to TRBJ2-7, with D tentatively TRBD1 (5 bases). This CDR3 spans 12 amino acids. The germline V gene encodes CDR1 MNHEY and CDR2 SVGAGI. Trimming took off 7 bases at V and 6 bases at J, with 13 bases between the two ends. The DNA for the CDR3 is TGTGCCAGCAAGACCGACAGCAGCGAGCAGTACTTC. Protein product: CASKTDSSEQYF.

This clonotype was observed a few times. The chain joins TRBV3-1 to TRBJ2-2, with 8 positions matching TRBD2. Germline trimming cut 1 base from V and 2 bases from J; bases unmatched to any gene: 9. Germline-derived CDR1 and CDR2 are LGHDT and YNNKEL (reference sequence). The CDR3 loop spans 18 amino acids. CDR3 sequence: CASSQVPAGALNTGELFF. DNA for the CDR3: TGTGCCAGCAGCCAAGTCCCAGCGGGGGCCTTAAACACCGGGGAGCTGTTTTTT. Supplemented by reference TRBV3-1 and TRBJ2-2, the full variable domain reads DTAVSQTPKYLVTQMGNDKSIKCEQNLGHDTMYWYKQDSKKFLKIMFSYNNKELIINETVPNRFSPKSPDKAHLNLHINSLELGDSAVYFCASSQVPAGALNTGELFFGEGSRLTVL.

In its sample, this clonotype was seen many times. CDR3 nucleotides: TGTGCCAGCAGCCTCTTGGCGACGGATACGCAGTATTTT. This gives the protein CASSLLATDTQYF. The chain carries TRBV4-2 and TRBJ2-3, with no clear D. CDR1 is LGHNA, CDR2 YNFKEQ, per germline. The CDR3 runs to 13 residues. Trimming took off 4 bases at V and 6 bases at J, with 11 bases between the two ends.

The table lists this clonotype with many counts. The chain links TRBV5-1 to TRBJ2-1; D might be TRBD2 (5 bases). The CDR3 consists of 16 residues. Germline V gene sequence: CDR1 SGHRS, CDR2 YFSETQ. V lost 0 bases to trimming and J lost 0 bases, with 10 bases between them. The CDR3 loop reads CASSLGQRLSYNEQFF. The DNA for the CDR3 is TGCGCCAGCAGCTTGGGGCAGCGGCTCTCCTACAATGAGCAGTTCTTC.

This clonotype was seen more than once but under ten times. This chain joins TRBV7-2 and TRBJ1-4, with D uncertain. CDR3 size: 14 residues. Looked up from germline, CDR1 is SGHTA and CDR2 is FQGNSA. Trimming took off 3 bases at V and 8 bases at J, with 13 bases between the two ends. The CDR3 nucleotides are TGTGCCAGCAGCTTCCGGACCCCGGGCGAAAAACTGTTTTTT. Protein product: CASSFRTPGEKLFF. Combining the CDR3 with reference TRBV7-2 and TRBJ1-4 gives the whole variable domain GAGVSQSPSNKVTEKGKDVELRCDPISGHTALYWYRQSLGQGLEFLIYFQGNSAPDKSGLPSDRFSAERTGGSVSTLTIQRTQQEDSAVYLCASSFRTPGEKLFFGSGTQLSVL.

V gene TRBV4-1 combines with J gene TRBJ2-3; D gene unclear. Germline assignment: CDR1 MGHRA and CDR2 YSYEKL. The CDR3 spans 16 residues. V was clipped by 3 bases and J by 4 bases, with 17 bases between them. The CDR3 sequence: CASSHGPAPSADTQYF. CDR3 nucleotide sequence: TGCGCCAGCAGCCATGGGCCGGCCCCTTCGGCAGATACGCAGTATTTT.

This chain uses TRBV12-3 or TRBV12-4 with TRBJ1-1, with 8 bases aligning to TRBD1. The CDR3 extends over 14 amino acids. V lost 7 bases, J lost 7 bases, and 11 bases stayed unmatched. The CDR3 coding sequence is TGTGCCAGCAACTCGGGACAGGTTGTTAGTGAAGCTTTCTTT. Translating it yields CASNSGQVVSEAFF.

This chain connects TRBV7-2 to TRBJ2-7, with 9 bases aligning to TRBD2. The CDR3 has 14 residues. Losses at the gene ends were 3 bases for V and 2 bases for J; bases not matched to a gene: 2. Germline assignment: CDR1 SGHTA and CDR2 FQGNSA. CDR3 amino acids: CASSLTSGTYEQYF. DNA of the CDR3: TGTGCCAGCAGCTTGACTAGCGGCACCTACGAGCAGTACTTC. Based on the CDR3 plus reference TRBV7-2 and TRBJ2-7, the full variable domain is GAGVSQSPSNKVTEKGKDVELRCDPISGHTALYWYRQSLGQGLEFLIYFQGNSAPDKSGLPSDRFSAERTGGSVSTLTIQRTQQEDSAVYLCASSLTSGTYEQYFGPGTRLTVT.

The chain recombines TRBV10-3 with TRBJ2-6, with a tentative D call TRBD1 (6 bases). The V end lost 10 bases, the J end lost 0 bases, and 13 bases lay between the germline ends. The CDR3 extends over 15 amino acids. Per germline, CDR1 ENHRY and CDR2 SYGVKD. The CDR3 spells CATHPDSSGANVLTF. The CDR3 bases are TGTGCCACTCACCCGGACAGCTCTGGGGCCAACGTCCTGACTTTC.

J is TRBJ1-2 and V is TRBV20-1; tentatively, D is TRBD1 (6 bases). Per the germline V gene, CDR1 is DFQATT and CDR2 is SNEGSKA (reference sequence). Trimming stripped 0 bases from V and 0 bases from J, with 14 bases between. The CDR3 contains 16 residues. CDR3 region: CSARDPRTVANYGYTF. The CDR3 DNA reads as TGCAGTGCTAGAGATCCCCGGACAGTAGCTAACTATGGCTACACCTTC.